The entry that follows covers one TCR beta chain sequence. This specimen comes from a study of monozygotic twins with inflammatory bowel disease. Per germline, CDR1 SQVTM and CDR2 ANQGSEA. The CDR3 contains 15 residues. Reanalyzing the 5' RACE reads, TCRdb keeps one entry per CDR3 protein, without DNA. This listing includes 160,000 or so distinct CDR3 sequences. Sequenced input: blood. The sequence derives from a human donor with ulcerative colitis or Crohn's disease, or a healthy co-twin of an affected twin (not recorded which). The chain uses TRBV29-1 and TRBJ1-4; TCRdb proposes TRBD1, but this gene call is untestable without DNA. CDR3 in amino acids: CSVSVTGQNNEKLFF.